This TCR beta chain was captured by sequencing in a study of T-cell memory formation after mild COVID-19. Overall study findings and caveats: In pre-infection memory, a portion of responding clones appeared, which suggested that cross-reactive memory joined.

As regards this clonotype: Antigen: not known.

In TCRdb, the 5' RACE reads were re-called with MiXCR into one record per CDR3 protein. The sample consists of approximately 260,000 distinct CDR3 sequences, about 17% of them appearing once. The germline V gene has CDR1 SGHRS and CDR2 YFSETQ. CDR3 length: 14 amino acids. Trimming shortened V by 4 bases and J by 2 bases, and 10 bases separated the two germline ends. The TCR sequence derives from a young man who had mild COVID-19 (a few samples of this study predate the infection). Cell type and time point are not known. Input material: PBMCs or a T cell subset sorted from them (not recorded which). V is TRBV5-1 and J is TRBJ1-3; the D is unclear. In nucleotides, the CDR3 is TGCGCCAGCAGCGACCGGCAGCCTGGAAACACCATATATTTT. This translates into CASSDRQPGNTIYF. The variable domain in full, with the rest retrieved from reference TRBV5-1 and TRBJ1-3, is KAGVTQTPRYLIKTRGQQVTLSCSPISGHRSVSWYQQTPGQGLQFLFEYFSETQRNKGNFPGRFSGRQFSNSRSEMNVSTLELGDSALYLCASSDRQPGNTIYFGEGSWLTVV.